The 23 T cell receptor beta chains listed next were all sequenced from one sample in a study of T cells in Graves' hyperthyroidism and ophthalmopathy. RNA transcripts provided the source from which TCR beta CDR3 regions were amplified. HTBI primers drove first-round RT-PCR of the TCR CDR3. TCRdb re-called the multiplex PCR reads with MiXCR, one entry per CDR3 protein. This repertoire shows more than 550,000 distinct CDR3 sequences, around 20% found once; its top ten account for approximately 15%. The source material was blood. These TCRs come from a woman aged 45-60 years with Graves' hyperthyroidism that later progressed to Graves' ophthalmopathy.

This clonotype was found a few times. The chain combines TRBV4-1 with TRBJ2-3; maybe TRBD1 (5 bases). Germline values: CDR1 MGHRA, CDR2 YSYEKL. CDR3 length: 14 amino acids. The V end was cut by 0 bases, the J end by 3 bases, with 7 bases between. The CDR3 protein is CASSQEDSTDTQYF. CDR3 sequence (DNA): TGCGCCAGCAGCCAAGAAGACAGTACAGATACGCAGTATTTT.

In this sample, this clonotype turned up many times. The chain carries TRBV27 and TRBJ1-2; D is unclear. Trimming took 5 bases from V and 2 from J, leaving 9 bases between them. The CDR3 runs 13 residues. The germline gives CDR1 MNHEY, CDR2 SMNVEV (reference sequence). The CDR3 region is CASSPRGNYGYTF. CDR3 bases: TGTGCCAGCAGTCCACGGGGAAACTATGGCTACACCTTC.

This chain joins TRBV9 and TRBJ1-3; D not resolved. This CDR3 has 15 residues. The ends were cut back, 0 bases at V and 1 base at J, with 8 bases in the middle. The V gene's germline CDR1 is SGDLS and CDR2 YYNGEE. This CDR3 reads CASSVDRTSGNTIYF. The CDR3 DNA reads as TGTGCCAGCAGCGTAGATCGGACTTCTGGAAACACCATATATTTT.

CDR3 DNA: TGTGCCAGTAGAATTTTGGACATGAACACTGAAGCTTTCTTT. Translating gives CASRILDMNTEAFF. This sequence joins TRBV19 and TRBJ1-1; TRBD1 might be the D (5 bases). V was cut by 6 bases and J by 0 bases, with 11 bases left in between. This CDR3 has 14 residues. Germline V CDR1 and CDR2: LNHDA, SQIVND (reference sequence).

In its sample, this clonotype was seen many times. The V call is TRBV18, the J call TRBJ2-3; D is unclear. The CDR3 consists of 12 residues. CDR1 KGHSH and CDR2 LQKENI come from the germline V gene. Trimming left V 2 bases short and J 5 bases short, with 5 bases between. The CDR3 sequence is CASSPMGDTQYF. The CDR3 nucleotides read TGTGCCAGCTCACCAATGGGAGATACGCAGTATTTT.

The table lists this clonotype with many counts. The chain has TRBV3-1 and TRBJ1-2; TRBD1 might be the D (5 bases). V was pared by 4 bases and J by 0 bases, with 21 bases between. Germline loops: CDR1 LGHDT, CDR2 YNNKEL (reference sequence). This CDR3 comprises 18 residues. The CDR3 is CASSLYRTRGETNYGYTF. The CDR3 nucleotides are TGTGCCAGCAGCCTCTACCGGACACGTGGGGAAACTAACTATGGCTACACCTTC.

The J gene is TRBJ1-5, the V gene TRBV20-1, with a weak D call TRBD1 (5 bases). V lost 2 bases and J 5 bases, leaving 13 bases between the germline ends. The CDR3 contains 14 residues. CDR1 and CDR2 from the germline V gene are DFQATT and SNEGSKA (reference sequence). The CDR3 spells CSARTFGAHQPQHF. CDR3 DNA sequence: TGCAGTGCTAGAACTTTCGGGGCACATCAGCCCCAGCATTTT.

The table lists this clonotype with a few counts. The V gene is TRBV7-2, the J gene TRBJ1-4; D uncertain. This CDR3 contains 14 residues. Trimming took 3 bases from V and 0 from J, leaving 5 bases between them. From germline, CDR1 is SGHTA and CDR2 FQGNSA. CDR3 DNA: TGTGCCAGCAGCTTTGTAACAACTAATGAAAAACTGTTTTTT. This encodes CASSFVTTNEKLFF.

The table lists this clonotype with many counts. J is TRBJ2-3 and V is TRBV20-1; either TRBD1 or TRBD2 may fit D (6 bases each). The CDR3 contains 17 residues. Germline CDR1 DFQATT, CDR2 SNEGSKA (reference sequence). V was cut by 1 base and J by 1 base, with 18 bases left in between. This chain's CDR3 is CSARGYLGGGGTDTQYF. Written as DNA, the CDR3 is TGCAGTGCTAGAGGCTACTTGGGGGGCGGGGGCACAGATACGCAGTATTTT.

The chain joins TRBV12-3 or TRBV12-4 to TRBJ2-2, with D perhaps matching TRBD2 (7 bases). Trimming took off 2 bases at V and 5 bases at J, with 15 bases between the two ends. The CDR3 runs 16 residues. The CDR3 DNA is TGTGCCAGCAGTTTAAGGGGGGCGGGGGAAACCGGGGAGCTGTTTTTT. It yields the protein CASSLRGAGETGELFF.

This clonotype was seen a handful of times. V gene TRBV20-1 combines with J gene TRBJ2-5, with D perhaps TRBD1 or TRBD2 (5 bases each). The CDR3 loop spans 14 amino acids. V lost 4 bases to trimming and J lost 5 bases, with 17 bases between them. Germline V gene sequence: CDR1 DFQATT, CDR2 SNEGSKA (reference sequence). CDR3 nucleotide sequence: TGCAGTGCTATTAGCCGGGACCCAGTGGAGACCCAGTACTTC. Residues: CSAISRDPVETQYF.

The chain uses TRBV30 and TRBJ2-1, with 9 bases matching TRBD1. CDR1 and CDR2 (germline): GTSNPN, SVGIG (reference sequence). The CDR3 totals 13 residues. CDR3 region: CALRQGVYNEQFF. The CDR3 region has the DNA TGTGCGCTTCGACAGGGGGTCTACAATGAGCAGTTCTTC.

In its sample, this clonotype was seen a few times. The chain is built from TRBV4-2 and TRBJ1-1; D remains unclear. V shed 4 bases and J shed 6 bases, with 12 bases lying between them. Germline lookup yields CDR1 LGHNA and CDR2 YNFKEQ. This CDR3 has 13 residues. The CDR3 coding sequence is TGTGCCAGCAGCCCCGACGGTGCATCTGAAGCTTTCTTT. It is translated as CASSPDGASEAFF.

This clonotype has at least ten counts. The chain joins TRBV18 to TRBJ2-5; 12 bases map to TRBD2. V lost 4 bases to trimming and J lost 2 bases; unmatched junction nucleotides: 8. This CDR3 spans 17 amino acids. Germline CDR1 KGHSH, CDR2 LQKENI. The CDR3 nucleotides read TGTGCCAGCTCACGCATAAGGACTAGCGGGGCGCAAGAGACCCAGTACTTC. Translation gives CASSRIRTSGAQETQYF.

This chain uses TRBV5-4 with TRBJ2-1, with D unclear. This CDR3 comprises 16 residues. Germline V lookup: CDR1 SGHNT, CDR2 YYREEE (reference sequence). Trimming pared 4 bases from V and 0 bases from J, leaving 14 bases between. CDR3 region: CASSLRLRSSYNEQFF. CDR3 sequence (DNA): TGTGCCAGCAGCCTGAGACTCCGAAGCTCCTACAATGAGCAGTTCTTC. Full variable domain (outside the CDR3, taken from reference TRBV5-4 and TRBJ2-1): ETGVTQSPTHLIKTRGQQVTLRCSSQSGHNTVSWYQQALGQGPQFIFQYYREEENGRGNFPPRFSGLQFPNYSSELNVNALELDDSALYLCASSLRLRSSYNEQFFGPGTRLTVL.

The V and J genes are TRBV10-3 and TRBJ1-6; possible D gene TRBD1, 6 bases. V was shortened by 6 bases and J by 10 bases, with 19 bases between the two germline ends. CDR1 is ENHRY and CDR2 is SYGVKD in the germline V gene. This CDR3 has 15 residues. The CDR3 DNA reads TGTGCCATCAGGGACGGAGGGGGGTTTGACTCACCCCTCCACTTT. It codes for CAIRDGGGFDSPLHF.

V usage is TRBV20-1 and J usage is TRBJ2-2, with D possibly TRBD2 on 5 matching bases. Germline V gene lookup returns CDR1 DFQATT and CDR2 SNEGSKA (reference sequence). The CDR3 extends over 15 amino acids. Deletions cut 0 bases from V and 4 bases from J, with 12 bases between. CDR3: CSARDPRGSTGELFF. CDR3 nucleotide sequence: TGCAGTGCTAGAGATCCCCGGGGAAGCACCGGGGAGCTGTTTTTT.

There are a few counts of this clonotype. The rearrangement joins TRBV6-1 to TRBJ1-4; possible D gene TRBD1, 6 bases. CDR3 size: 14 residues. Germline V CDR1 and CDR2: MNHNS, SASEGT. Between the trimmed V and J ends, which lost 1 base and 7 bases, there was a span of 10 bases. CDR3 nucleotide sequence: TGTGCCAGCAGTGAAGGTGGGGGCGGTGAAAAACTGTTTTTT. It codes for CASSEGGGGEKLFF.

This clonotype was seen a handful of times. The chain recombines TRBV7-9 with TRBJ1-2; D remains unclear. Germline CDR1 SEHNR, CDR2 FQNEAQ (reference sequence). The CDR3 consists of 13 residues. With 2 bases removed from V and 4 bases from J, the gap between germline ends came to 8 bases. The CDR3 is CASSLYGSYGYTF. The CDR3 DNA reads TGTGCCAGCAGCTTATACGGAAGCTATGGCTACACCTTC.

The rearrangement uses TRBV5-1 and TRBJ2-1; TRBD1 is a possible D gene (6 bases). Germline values: CDR1 SGHRS, CDR2 YFSETQ. V was pared by 4 bases and J by 8 bases, with 13 bases between. The CDR3 loop spans 13 amino acids. CDR3 sequence: CASSPDRFYEQFF. Written as DNA, the CDR3 is TGCGCCAGCAGCCCCGACAGGTTCTATGAGCAGTTCTTC.

The chain carries TRBV2 and TRBJ1-1, with D perhaps TRBD1 (5 bases). Trimming pared 5 bases from V and 7 bases from J, leaving 14 bases between. This CDR3 comprises 13 residues. Germline V gene lookup returns CDR1 SNHLY and CDR2 FYNNEI. The CDR3 spells CASSFQGAVEAFF. For the CDR3, the DNA is TGTGCCAGCAGTTTTCAGGGAGCCGTTGAAGCTTTCTTT.

There are a few counts of this clonotype. The chain combines TRBV5-1 with TRBJ1-4; D gene unclear. Germline CDR1 and CDR2: SGHRS and YFSETQ. The CDR3 totals 16 residues. V was shortened by 0 bases and J by 6 bases, with 15 bases between the two germline ends. The CDR3 bases are TGCGCCAGCAGCTTGGGGCCATCCGAGAGGGATGAAAAACTGTTTTTT. Residues: CASSLGPSERDEKLFF.

This clonotype occurred many times. The chain carries TRBV30 and TRBJ1-1, with no clear D. The CDR3 is made up of 13 amino acids. CDR1 is GTSNPN, CDR2 SVGIG, per germline (reference sequence). Trimming removed 2 bases at V and 0 bases at J, with 7 bases between. DNA of the CDR3: TGTGCCTGGAGTAGTCAGATGAACACTGAAGCTTTCTTT. It is translated as CAWSSQMNTEAFF. Supplemented by reference TRBV30 and TRBJ1-1, the full variable domain reads SQTIHQWPATLVQPVGSPLSLECTVEGTSNPNLYWYRQAAGRGLQLLFYSVGIGQISSEVPQNLSASRPQDRQFILSSKKLLLSDSGFYLCAWSSQMNTEAFFGQGTRLTVV.